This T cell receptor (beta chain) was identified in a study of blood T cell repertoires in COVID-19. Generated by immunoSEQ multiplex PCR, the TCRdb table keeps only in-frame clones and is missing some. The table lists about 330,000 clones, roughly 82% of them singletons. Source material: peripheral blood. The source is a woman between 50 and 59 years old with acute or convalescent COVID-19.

The chain's CDR3 is CASSYVAGGPNEQYF. CDR3 DNA sequence: TGTGCCAGCAGTTATGTCGCGGGAGGGCCAAACGAGCAGTACTTC. This chain connects TRBV6-5 to TRBJ2-7, with 9 nucleotides matching TRBD2. Germline V CDR1 and CDR2: MNHEY, SVGAGI. The CDR3 runs 15 residues. With 3 bases clipped from V and 5 bases from J, the junction kept 8 bases outside the gene matches.